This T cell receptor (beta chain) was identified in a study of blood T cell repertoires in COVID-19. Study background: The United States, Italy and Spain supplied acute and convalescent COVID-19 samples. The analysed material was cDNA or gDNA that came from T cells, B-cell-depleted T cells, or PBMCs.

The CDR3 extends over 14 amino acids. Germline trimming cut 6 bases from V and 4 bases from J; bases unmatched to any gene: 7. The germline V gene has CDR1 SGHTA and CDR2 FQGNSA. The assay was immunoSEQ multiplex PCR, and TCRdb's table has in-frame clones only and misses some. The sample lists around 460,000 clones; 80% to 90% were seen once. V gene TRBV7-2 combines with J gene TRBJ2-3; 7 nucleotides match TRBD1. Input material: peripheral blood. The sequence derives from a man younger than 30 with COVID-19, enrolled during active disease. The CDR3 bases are TGTGCCAGCAGACCAGGGACAGCATCAGATACGCAGTATTTT. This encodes CASRPGTASDTQYF.